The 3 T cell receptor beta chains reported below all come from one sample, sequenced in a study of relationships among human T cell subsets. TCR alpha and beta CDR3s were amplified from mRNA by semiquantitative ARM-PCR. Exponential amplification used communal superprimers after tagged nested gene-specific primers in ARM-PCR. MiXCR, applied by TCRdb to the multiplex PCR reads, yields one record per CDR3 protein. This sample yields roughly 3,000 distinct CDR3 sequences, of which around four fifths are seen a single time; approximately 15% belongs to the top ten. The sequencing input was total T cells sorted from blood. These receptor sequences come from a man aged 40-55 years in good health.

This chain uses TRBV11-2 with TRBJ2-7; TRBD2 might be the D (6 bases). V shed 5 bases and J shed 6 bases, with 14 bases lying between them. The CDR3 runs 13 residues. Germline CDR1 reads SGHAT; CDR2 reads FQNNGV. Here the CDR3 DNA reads TGTGCCAGCAGCCTCTCGGGGCGGGGCGAGCAGTACTTC. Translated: CASSLSGRGEQYF.

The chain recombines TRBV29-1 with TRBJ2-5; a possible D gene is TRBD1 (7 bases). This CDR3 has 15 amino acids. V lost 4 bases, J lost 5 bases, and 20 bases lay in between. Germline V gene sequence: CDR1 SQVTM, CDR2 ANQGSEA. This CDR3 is CSVVDLATGRETQYF. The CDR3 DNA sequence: TGCAGCGTTGTCGACCTAGCGACAGGGCGGGAGACCCAGTACTTC.

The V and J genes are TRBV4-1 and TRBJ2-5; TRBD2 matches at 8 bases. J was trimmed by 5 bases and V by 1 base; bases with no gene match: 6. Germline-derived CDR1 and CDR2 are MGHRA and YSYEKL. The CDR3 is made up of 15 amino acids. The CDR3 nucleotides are TGCGCCAGCAGCCAAGCCGGGACTAGGAAGGAGACCCAGTACTTC. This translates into CASSQAGTRKETQYF.